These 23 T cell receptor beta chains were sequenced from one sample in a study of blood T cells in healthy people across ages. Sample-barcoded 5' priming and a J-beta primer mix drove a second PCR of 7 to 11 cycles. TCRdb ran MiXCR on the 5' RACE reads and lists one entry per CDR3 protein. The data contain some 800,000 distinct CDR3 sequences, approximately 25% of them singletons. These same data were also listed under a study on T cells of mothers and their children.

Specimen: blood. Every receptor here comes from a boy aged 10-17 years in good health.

The CDR3 here is CASSYSKFAPSGGFYEQYF. The CDR3, as DNA: TGTGCCAGCAGTTACTCGAAATTCGCGCCCAGCGGGGGCTTTTACGAGCAGTACTTC. The J gene is TRBJ2-7, the V gene TRBV6-5; 8 bases are a match to TRBD2. This CDR3 has 19 residues. Germline loops: CDR1 MNHEY, CDR2 SVGAGI. V lost 0 bases to trimming and J lost 4 bases; unmatched junction nucleotides: 17.

The CDR3 nucleotides read TGTGCCAGCAGTTACCGCCGCAGACAGCGCCAAGAGACCCAGTACTTC. Protein: CASSYRRRQRQETQYF. The chain is built from TRBV6-2 or TRBV6-3 and TRBJ2-1; TRBD1 is a possible D gene (5 bases). With the DNA end fitting TRBJ2-5 better, the J assignment may be wrong. The CDR3 consists of 16 residues. Germline CDR1 MNHEY, CDR2 SVGEGT.

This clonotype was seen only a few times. This CDR3 reads CASSSGQGAVVETQYF. As DNA, the CDR3 is TGTGCCAGCAGTTCCGGACAGGGGGCGGTGGTAGAGACCCAGTACTTC. The chain combines TRBV3-1 with TRBJ2-5, with 11 bases identical to TRBD1. CDR1 and CDR2 from the germline V gene are LGHDT and YNNKEL (reference sequence). V was clipped by 6 bases and J by 4 bases; unmatched bases: 10. The length of the CDR3 is 16 residues.

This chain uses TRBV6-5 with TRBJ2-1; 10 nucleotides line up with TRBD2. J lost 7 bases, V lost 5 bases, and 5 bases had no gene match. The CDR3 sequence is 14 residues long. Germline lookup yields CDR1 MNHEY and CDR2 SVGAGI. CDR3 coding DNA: TGTGCCAGCAGTCTAGCGGGAGATTGGAATGAGCAGTTCTTC. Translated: CASSLAGDWNEQFF.

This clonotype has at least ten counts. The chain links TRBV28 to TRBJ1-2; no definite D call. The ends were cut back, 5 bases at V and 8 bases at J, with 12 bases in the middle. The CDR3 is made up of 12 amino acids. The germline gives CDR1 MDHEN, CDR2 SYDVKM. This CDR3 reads CASSLSSGGYTF. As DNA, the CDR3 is TGTGCCAGCAGTCTCTCCTCGGGGGGCTACACCTTC.

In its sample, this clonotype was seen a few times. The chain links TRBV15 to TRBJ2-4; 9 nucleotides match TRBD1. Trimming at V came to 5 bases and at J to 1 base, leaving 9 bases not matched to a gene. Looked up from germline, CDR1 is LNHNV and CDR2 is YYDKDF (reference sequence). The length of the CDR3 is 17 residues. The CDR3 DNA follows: TGTGCCACCAGCGGACTTGGGACAGGGATTGCCAAAAACATTCAGTACTTC. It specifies CATSGLGTGIAKNIQYF.

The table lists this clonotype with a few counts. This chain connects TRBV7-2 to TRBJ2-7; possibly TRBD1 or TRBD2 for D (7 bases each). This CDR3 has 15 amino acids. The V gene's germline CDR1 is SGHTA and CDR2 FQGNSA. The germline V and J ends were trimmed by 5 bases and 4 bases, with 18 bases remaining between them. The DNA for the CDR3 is TGTGCCAGCAGCCTATGGGGAGGGGGCGCTTACGAGCAGTACTTC. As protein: CASSLWGGGAYEQYF.

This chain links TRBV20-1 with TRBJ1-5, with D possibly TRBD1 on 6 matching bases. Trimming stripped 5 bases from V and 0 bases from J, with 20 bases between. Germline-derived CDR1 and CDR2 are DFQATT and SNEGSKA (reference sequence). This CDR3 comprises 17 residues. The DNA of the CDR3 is TGCAGTGCTGAGGGACTGGGGGCACAGAATAGCAATCAGCCCCAGCATTTT. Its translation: CSAEGLGAQNSNQPQHF.

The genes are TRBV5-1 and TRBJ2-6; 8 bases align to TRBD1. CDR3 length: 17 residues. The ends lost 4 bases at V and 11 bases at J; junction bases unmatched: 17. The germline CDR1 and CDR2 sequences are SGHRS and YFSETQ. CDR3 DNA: TGCGCCAGCAGCCTAGGACAGGGATCACCGGGTCGATACGTCCTGACTTTC. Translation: CASSLGQGSPGRYVLTF.

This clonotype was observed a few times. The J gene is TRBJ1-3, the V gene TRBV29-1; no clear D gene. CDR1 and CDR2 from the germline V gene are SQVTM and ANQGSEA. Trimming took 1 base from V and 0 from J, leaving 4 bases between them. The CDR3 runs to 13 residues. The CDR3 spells CSVEGSSGNTIYF. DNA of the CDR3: TGCAGCGTTGAAGGGAGCTCTGGAAACACCATATATTTT.

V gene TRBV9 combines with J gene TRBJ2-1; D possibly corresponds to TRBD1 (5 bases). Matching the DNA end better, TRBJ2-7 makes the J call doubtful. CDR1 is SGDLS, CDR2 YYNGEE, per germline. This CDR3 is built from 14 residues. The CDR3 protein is CASSVSDRNYEQYF. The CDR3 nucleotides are TGTGCCAGCAGCGTCTCAGACAGAAACTACGAGCAGTACTTC.

This CDR3 reads CASSPFGTQETQYF. Written as DNA, the CDR3 is TGTGCCAGCAGCCCCTTTGGCACCCAAGAGACCCAGTACTTC. The chain recombines TRBV27 with TRBJ2-5, with no clear D. The germline CDR1 and CDR2 sequences are MNHEY and SMNVEV (reference sequence). The CDR3 is made up of 14 amino acids. The V end was cut by 6 bases, the J end by 1 base, with 12 bases between.

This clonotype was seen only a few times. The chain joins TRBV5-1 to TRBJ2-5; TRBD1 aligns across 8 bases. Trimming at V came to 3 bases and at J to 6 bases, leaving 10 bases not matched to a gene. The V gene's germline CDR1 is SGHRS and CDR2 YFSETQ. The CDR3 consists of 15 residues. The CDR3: CASSYDRGSEKTQYF. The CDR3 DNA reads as TGCGCCAGCAGCTACGACAGGGGAAGTGAGAAGACCCAGTACTTC.

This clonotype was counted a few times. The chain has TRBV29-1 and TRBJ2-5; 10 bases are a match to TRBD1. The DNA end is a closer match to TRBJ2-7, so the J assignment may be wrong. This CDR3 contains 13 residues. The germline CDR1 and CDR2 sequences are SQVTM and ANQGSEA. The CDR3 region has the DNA TGCAGCGTTGAACCGGGACAGGGGAACGAGCAGTACTTC. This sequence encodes CSVEPGQGNEQYF.

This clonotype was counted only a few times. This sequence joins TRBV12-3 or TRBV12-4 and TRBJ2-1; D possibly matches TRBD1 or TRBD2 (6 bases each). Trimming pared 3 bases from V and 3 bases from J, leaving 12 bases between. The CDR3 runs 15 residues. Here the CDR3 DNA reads TGTGCCAGCAGTTTTGCGGGACAAAACTACAATGAGCAGTTCTTC. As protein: CASSFAGQNYNEQFF.

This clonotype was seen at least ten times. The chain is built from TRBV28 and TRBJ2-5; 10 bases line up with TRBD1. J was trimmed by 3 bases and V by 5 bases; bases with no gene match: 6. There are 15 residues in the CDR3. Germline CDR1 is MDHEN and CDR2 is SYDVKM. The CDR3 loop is CASSHRTGGEETQYF. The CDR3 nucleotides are TGTGCCAGCAGTCACCGGACAGGGGGAGAAGAGACCCAGTACTTC.

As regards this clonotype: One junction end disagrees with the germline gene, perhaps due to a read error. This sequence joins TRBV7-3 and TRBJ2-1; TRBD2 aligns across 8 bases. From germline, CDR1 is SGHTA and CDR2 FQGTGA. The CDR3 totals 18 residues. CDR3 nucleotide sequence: TGTGCCGGCAGCCCAAGAAAGGTGGGGCGGGGGGACTACAATGAGCAGTTCTTC. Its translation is CAGSPRKVGRGDYNEQFF.

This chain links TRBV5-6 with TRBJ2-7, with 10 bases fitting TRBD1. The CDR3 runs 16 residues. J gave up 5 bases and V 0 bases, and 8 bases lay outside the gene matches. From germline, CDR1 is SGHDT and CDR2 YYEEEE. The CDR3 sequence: CASSLGSFGTGDEQYF. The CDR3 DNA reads TGTGCCAGCAGCTTGGGGTCATTCGGGACAGGGGACGAGCAGTACTTC.

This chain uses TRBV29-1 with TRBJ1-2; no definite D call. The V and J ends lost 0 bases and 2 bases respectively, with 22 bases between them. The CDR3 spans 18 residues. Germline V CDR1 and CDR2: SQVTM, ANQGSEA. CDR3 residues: CSVEEESSEDLLNYGYTF. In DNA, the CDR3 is TGCAGCGTTGAAGAGGAGTCATCCGAGGACCTGCTCAACTATGGCTACACCTTC.

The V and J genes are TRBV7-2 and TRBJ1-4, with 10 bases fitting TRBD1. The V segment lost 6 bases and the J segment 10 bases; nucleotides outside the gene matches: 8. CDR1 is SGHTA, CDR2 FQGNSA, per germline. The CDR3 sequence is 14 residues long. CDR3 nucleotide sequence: TGTGCCAGCAGTTCGGGACAGGGGCTCGCAAAACTGTTTTTT. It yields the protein CASSSGQGLAKLFF.

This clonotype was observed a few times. The CDR3 bases are TGTGCCAGCAGCTACCGGACAGAAGGAGAGACCCAGTACTTC. Protein: CASSYRTEGETQYF. The chain is built from TRBV13 and TRBJ2-5, with D possibly TRBD1 on 6 matching bases. The CDR3 consists of 14 residues. Germline CDR1 and CDR2: PRHDT and FYEKMQ (reference sequence). The V and J ends lost 4 bases and 4 bases respectively, with 13 bases between them.

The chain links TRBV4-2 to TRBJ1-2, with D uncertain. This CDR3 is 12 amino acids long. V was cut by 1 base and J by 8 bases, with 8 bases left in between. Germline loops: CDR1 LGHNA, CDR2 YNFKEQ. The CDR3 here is CASSQARMGYTF. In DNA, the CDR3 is TGTGCCAGCAGCCAAGCTAGGATGGGCTACACCTTC.

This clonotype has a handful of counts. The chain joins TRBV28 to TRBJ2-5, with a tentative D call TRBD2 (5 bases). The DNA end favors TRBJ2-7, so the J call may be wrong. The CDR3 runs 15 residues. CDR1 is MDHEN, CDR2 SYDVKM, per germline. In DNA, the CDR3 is TGTGCCAGCAGTTTATCCTCCAGCGGCTCCTACGAGCAGTACTTC. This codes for CASSLSSSGSYEQYF.